This T cell receptor beta chain is drawn from a study of shared clonotypes between healthy human individuals. Study-wide findings and caveats: Naive subsets typically showed greater estimated richness than memory subsets. At large depth, rarefaction still showed sorted-subset sequencing to be incomplete. The study found lower generation probabilities in non-shared clonotypes than in those shared by all four donors.

In the case of this clone: Its antigen remains unidentified.

Repertoires were generated with immunoSEQ multiplex PCR, while TCRdb's copy carries only in-frame clones and drops some. This table has some 2,000,000 clones, 90% to 97% appearing once. CDR1 SGHTA and CDR2 FQGNSA come from the germline V gene. The V end was cut by 6 bases, the J end by 0 bases, with 9 bases between. The CDR3 covers 13 residues. The clonotype was recovered from a man between 18 and 35 years old in good health. This rearrangement joins TRBV7-2 to TRBJ2-7, with TRBD1 as a possible D gene (5 bases). Material for sequencing was naive CD4+ T cells sorted from blood. Subset specified: CD45RA+ positively selected. The CDR3 nucleotides are TGTGCCAGCAGACAGGCGAGCTCCTACGAGCAGTACTTC. Residues: CASRQASSYEQYF.